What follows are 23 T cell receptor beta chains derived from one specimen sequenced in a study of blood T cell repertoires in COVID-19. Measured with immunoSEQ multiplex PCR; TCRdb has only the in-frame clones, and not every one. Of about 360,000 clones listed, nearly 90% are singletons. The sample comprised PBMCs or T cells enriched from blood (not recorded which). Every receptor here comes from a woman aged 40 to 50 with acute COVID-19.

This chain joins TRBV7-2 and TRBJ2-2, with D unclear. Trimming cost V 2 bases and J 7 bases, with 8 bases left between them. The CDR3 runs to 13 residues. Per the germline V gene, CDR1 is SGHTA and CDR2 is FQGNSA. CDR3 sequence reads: CASSLTVGGELFF. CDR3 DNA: TGTGCCAGCAGCTTAACGGTTGGCGGGGAGCTGTTTTTT. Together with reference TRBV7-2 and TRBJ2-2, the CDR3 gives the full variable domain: GAGVSQSPSNKVTEKGKDVELRCDPISGHTALYWYRQSLGQGLEFLIYFQGNSAPDKSGLPSDRFSAERTGGSVSTLTIQRTQQEDSAVYLCASSLTVGGELFFGEGSRLTVL.

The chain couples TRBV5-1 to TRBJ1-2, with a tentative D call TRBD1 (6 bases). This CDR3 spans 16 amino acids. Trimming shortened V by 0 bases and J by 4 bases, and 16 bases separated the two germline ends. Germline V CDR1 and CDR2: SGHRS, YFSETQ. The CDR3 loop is CASSLAGAKSLYGYTF. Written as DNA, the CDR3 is TGCGCCAGCAGCTTGGCAGGGGCTAAGAGTCTCTATGGCTACACCTTC.

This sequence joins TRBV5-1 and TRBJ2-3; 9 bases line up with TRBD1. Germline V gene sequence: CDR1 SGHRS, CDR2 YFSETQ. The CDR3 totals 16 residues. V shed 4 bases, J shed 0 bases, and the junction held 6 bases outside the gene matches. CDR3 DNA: TGCGCCAGCAGCGTCCGGACAGGGGCGAGCACAGATACGCAGTATTTT. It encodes CASSVRTGASTDTQYF. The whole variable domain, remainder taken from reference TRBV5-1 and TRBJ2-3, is KAGVTQTPRYLIKTRGQQVTLSCSPISGHRSVSWYQQTPGQGLQFLFEYFSETQRNKGNFPGRFSGRQFSNSRSEMNVSTLELGDSALYLCASSVRTGASTDTQYFGPGTRLTVL.

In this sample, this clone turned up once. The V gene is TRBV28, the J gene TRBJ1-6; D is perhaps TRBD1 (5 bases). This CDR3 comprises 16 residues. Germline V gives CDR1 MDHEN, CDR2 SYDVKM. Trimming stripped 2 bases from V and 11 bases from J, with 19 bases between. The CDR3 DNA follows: TGTGCCAGCAGTTTACCTCGGGGGACCTCGCGCGCACCCCTCCACTTT. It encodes CASSLPRGTSRAPLHF.

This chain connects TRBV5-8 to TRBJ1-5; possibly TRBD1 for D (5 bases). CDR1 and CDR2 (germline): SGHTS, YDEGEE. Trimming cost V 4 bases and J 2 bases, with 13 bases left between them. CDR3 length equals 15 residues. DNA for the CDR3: TGTGCCAGCAGCCCGAGGGGAGGGGGCAATCAGCCCCAGCATTTT. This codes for CASSPRGGGNQPQHF.

CDR3 residues: CSAGGRTEAFF. Here the CDR3 DNA reads TGCAGTGCTGGAGGTCGGACTGAAGCTTTCTTT. The chain employs TRBV20-1 and TRBJ1-1, with D unclear. Germline V gene lookup returns CDR1 DFQATT and CDR2 SNEGSKA (reference sequence). V gave up 5 bases and J gave up 5 bases, with 9 bases separating them. CDR3 length: 11 residues.

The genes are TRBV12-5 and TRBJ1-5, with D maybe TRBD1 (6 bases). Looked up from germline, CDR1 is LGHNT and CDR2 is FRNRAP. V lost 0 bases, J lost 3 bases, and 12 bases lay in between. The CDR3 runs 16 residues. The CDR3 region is CASGLVGGVDNQPQHF. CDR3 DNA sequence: TGTGCTAGTGGTTTGGTAGGGGGGGTGGACAATCAGCCCCAGCATTTT.

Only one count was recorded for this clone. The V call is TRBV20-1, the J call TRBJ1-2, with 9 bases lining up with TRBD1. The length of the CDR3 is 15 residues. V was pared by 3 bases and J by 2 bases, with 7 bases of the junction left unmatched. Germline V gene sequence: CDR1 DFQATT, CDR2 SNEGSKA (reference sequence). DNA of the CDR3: TGCAGTGCTAGTGACAGGGGGAGGAGAAACTATGGCTACACCTTC. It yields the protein CSASDRGRRNYGYTF.

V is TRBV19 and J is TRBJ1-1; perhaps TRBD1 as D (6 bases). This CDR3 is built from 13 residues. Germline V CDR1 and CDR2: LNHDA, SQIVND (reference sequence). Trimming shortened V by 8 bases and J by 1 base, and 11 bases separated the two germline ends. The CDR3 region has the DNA TGTGCCAGTGGTGCAGGGGCGAACACTGAAGCTTTCTTT. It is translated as CASGAGANTEAFF.

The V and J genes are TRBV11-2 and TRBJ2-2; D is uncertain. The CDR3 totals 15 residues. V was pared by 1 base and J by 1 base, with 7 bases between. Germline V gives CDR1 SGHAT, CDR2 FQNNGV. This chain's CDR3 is CASSLGAGNTGELFF. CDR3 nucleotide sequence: TGTGCCAGCAGCTTAGGGGCAGGGAACACCGGGGAGCTGTTTTTT.

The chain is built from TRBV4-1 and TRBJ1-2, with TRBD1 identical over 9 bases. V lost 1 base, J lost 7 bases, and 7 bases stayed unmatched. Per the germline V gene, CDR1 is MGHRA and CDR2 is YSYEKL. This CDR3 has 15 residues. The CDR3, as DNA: TGCGCCAGCAGCCAAGTCAGGACAGGGGAACTTGGCTACACCTTC. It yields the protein CASSQVRTGELGYTF.

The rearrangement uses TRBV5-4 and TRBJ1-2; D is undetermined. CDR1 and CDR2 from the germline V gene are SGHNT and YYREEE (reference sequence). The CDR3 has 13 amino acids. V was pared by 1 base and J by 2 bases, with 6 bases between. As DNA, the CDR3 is TGTGCCAGCAGCTTGTCCCTAAACTATGGCTACACCTTC. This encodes CASSLSLNYGYTF.

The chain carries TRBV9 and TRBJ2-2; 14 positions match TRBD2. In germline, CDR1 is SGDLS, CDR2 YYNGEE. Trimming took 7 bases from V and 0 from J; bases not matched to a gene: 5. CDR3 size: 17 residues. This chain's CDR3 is CASSRLAGGANTGELFF. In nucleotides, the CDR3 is TGTGCCAGCTCCAGACTAGCGGGGGGGGCGAACACCGGGGAGCTGTTTTTT.

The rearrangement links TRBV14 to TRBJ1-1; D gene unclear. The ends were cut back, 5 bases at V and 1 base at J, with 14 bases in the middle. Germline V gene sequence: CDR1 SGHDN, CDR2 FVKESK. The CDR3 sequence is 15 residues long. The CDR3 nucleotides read TGTGCCAGCAGCAAGCAGACAACCACGAACACTGAAGCTTTCTTT. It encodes CASSKQTTTNTEAFF.

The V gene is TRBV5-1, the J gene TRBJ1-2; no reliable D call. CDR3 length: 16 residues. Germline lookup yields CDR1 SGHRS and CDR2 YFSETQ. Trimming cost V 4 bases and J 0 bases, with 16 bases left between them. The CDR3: CASSPAGSPSNYGYTF. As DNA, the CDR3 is TGCGCCAGCAGCCCGGCGGGCTCCCCCTCTAACTATGGCTACACCTTC.

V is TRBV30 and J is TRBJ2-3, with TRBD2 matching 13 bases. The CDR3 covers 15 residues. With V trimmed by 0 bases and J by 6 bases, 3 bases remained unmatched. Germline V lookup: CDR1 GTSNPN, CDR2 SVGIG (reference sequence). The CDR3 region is CAWSVTSGGADTQYF. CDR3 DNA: TGTGCCTGGAGTGTAACTAGCGGGGGGGCTGATACGCAGTATTTT.

The CDR3 is CASSPRTGAGDTQYF. In DNA form, the CDR3 reads TGTGCCAGCTCACCTAGGACAGGGGCAGGAGATACGCAGTATTTT. V and J are TRBV18 and TRBJ2-3; 9 positions agree with TRBD1. There are 15 residues in the CDR3. After removal of 3 bases from V and 5 bases from J, the junction contained 6 bases not matched to a gene. Germline loops: CDR1 KGHSH, CDR2 LQKENI.

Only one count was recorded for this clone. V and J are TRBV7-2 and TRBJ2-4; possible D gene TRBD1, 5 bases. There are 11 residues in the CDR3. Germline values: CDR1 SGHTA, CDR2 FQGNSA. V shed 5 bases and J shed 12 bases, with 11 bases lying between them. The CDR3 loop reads CASSQGHTQYF. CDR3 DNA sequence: TGTGCCAGCAGCCAGGGTCACACTCAGTACTTC.

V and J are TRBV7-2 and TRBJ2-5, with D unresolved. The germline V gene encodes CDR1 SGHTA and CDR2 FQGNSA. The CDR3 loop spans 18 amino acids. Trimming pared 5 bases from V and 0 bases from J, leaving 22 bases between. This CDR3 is CASSPQIGSPTYQETQYF. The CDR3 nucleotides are TGTGCCAGCAGCCCCCAGATCGGTAGCCCAACGTACCAAGAGACCCAGTACTTC.

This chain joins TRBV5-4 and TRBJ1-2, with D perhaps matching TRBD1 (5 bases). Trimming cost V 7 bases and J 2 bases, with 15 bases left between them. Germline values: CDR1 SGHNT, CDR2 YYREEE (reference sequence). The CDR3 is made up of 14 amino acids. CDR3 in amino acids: CASGGENPNYGYTF. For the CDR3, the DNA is TGTGCCAGCGGGGGGGAAAACCCCAACTATGGCTACACCTTC.

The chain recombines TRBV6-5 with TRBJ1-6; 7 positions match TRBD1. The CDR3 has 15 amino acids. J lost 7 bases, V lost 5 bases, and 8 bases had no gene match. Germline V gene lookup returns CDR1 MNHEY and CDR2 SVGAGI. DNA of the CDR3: TGTGCCAGCAGTACAGGGGAATTAAGCAATTCACCCCTCCACTTT. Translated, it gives CASSTGELSNSPLHF.

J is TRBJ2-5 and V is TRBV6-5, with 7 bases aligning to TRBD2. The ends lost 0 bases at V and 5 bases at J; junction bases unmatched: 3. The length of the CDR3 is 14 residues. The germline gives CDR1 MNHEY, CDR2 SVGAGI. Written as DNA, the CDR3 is TGTGCCAGCAGTTACTCCGGGGGGAGGGAGACCCAGTACTTC. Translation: CASSYSGGRETQYF.

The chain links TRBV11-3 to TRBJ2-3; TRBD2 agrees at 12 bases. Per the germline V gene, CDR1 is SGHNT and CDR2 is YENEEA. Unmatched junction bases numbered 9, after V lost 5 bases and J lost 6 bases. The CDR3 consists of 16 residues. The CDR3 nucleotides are TGTGCCAGCAGCGACACTAGCGGGGGGCCGGCCGATACGCAGTATTTT. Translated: CASSDTSGGPADTQYF.